The present T cell receptor (beta chain) was sequenced within a study of T cells in Graves' hyperthyroidism and ophthalmopathy. The CDR3 runs to 14 residues. The V gene's germline CDR1 is ENHRY and CDR2 SYGVKD. The J segment lost 5 bases and the V segment lost 4 bases, leaving 3 bases of the junction unmatched. This clonotype has only a few counts. Antigen unknown. Findings and caveats of the study: Expanded thyroid clonotypes (above 0.001) were mostly also found in blood.

RNA transcripts gave rise to amplified TCR beta CDR3 regions. During a first-round RT-PCR of the TCR CDR3, the HTBI primer set was used. TCRdb analysed the multiplex PCR reads with MiXCR anew, one entry per CDR3 protein. In the table there are 640,000 or so distinct CDR3 sequences, 14% of which are singletons. V and J are TRBV10-3 and TRBJ1-4; 8 positions match TRBD1. Sequencing was carried out using blood. The TCR sequence derives from a woman aged 18-29 years with Graves' ophthalmopathy. The CDR3 region has the DNA TGTGCCATCAGTGTTGCAGGGGGCAATGAAAAACTGTTTTTT. Its translation: CAISVAGGNEKLFF.